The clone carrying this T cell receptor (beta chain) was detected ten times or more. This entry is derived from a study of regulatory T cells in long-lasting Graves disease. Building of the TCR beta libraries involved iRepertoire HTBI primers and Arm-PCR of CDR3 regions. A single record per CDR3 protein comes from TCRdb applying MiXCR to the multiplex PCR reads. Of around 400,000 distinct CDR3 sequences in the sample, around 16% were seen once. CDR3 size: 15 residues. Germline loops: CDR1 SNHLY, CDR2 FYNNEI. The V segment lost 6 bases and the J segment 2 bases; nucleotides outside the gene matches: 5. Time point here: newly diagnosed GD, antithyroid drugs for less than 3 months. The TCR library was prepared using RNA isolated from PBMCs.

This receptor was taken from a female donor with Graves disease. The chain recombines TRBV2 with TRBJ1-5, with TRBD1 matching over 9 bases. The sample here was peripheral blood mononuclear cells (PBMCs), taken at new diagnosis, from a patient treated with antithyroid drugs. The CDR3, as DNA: TGTGCCAGCAGACGACAGGGGGACGGCAATCAGCCCCAGCATTTT. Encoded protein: CASRRQGDGNQPQHF. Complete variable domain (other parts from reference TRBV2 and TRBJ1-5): EPEVTQTPSHQVTQMGQEVILRCVPISNHLYFYWYRQILGQKVEFLVSFYNNEISEKSEIFDDQFSVERPDGSNFTLKIRSTKLEDSAMYFCASRRQGDGNQPQHFGDGTRLSIL.